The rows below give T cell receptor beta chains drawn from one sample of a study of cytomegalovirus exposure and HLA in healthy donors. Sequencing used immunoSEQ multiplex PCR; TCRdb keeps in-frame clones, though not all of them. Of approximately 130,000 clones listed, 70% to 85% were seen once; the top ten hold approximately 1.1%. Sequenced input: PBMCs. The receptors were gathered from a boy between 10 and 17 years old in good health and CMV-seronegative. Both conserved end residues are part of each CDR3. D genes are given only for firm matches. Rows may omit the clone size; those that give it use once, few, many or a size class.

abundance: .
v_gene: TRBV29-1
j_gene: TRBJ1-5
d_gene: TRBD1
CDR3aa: CSVVGTGVNQPQHF
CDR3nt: TGCAGCGTTGTGGGGACAGGGGTTAATCAGCCCCAGCATTTT

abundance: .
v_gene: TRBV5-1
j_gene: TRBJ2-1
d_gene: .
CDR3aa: CASSDRFVTSFDEQFF
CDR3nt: TGCGCCAGCAGCGACCGCTTTGTGACTTCATTCGATGAGCAGTTCTTC

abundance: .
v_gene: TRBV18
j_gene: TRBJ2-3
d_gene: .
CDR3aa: CASSPDGGLTDTQYF
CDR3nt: TGTGCCAGCTCACCTGATGGAGGGTTAACAGATACGCAGTATTTT

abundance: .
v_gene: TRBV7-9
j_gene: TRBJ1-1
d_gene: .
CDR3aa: CASSTRGEPEAFF
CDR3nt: TGTGCCAGCTCCACCCGGGGGGAACCTGAAGCTTTCTTT

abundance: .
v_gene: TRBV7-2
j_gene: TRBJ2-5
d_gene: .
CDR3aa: CASSTDFEGGLETQYF
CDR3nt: TGTGCCAGCAGCACGGACTTCGAAGGAGGGCTAGAGACCCAGTACTTC

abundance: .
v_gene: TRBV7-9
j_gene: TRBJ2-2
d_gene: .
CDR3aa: CASSSLFSGIGTGELFF
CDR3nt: TGTGCCAGCAGCTCTCTATTTAGCGGAATCGGGACCGGGGAGCTGTTTTTT

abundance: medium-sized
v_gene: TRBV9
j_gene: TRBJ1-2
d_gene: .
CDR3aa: CASSVGGDYGYTF
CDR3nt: TGTGCCAGCAGCGTGGGAGGAGACTATGGCTACACCTTC

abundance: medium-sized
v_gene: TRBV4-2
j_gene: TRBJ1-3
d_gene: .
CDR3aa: CASGPEVGNTIYF
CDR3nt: TGTGCCAGCGGTCCGGAGGTTGGAAACACCATATATTTT

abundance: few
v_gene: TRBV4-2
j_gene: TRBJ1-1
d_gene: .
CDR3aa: CASSLSGYTEAFF
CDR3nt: TGTGCCAGCAGCCTCTCAGGTTACACTGAAGCTTTCTTT

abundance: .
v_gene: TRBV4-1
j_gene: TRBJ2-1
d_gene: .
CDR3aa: CASSQPTSGRNEQFF
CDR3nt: TGCGCCAGCAGCCAACCTACTAGTGGTCGCAATGAGCAGTTCTTC

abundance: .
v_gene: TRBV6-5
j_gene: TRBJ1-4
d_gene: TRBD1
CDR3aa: CASSYRGLTNEKLFF
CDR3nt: TGTGCCAGCAGTTACAGGGGGCTGACTAATGAAAAACTGTTTTTT

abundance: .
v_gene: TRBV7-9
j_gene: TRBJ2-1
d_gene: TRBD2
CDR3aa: CASSSGLAGVVRRDEQFF
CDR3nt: TGTGCCAGCAGCTCGGGACTAGCGGGAGTGGTAAGGAGGGATGAGCAGTTCTTC

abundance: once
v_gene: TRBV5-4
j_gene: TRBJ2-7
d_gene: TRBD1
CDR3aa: CASSLGDRPYEQYF
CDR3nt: TGTGCCAGCAGCTTGGGGGACAGACCTTACGAGCAGTACTTC

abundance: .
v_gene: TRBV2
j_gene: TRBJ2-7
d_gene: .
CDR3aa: CASSRSITNLYEQYF
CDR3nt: TGTGCCAGCAGCCGTAGTATTACTAACCTCTACGAGCAGTACTTC

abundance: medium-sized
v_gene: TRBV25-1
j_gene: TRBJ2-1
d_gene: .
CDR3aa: CASSSREQKYNEQFF
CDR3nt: TGTGCCAGCAGTAGCCGGGAACAAAAATACAATGAGCAGTTCTTC

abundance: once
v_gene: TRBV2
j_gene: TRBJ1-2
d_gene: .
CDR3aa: CASSDTGNYGYTF
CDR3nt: TGTGCCAGCAGCGACACAGGGAACTATGGCTACACCTTC

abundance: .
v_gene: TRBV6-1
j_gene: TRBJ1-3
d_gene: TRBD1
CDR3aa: CASSEHRGGNTIYF
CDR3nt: TGTGCCAGCAGTGAACACAGGGGAGGAAACACCATATATTTT

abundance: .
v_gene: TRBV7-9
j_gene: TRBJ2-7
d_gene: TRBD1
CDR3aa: CASSSPGQGFHEQYF
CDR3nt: TGTGCCAGCAGCTCACCGGGACAGGGGTTCCACGAGCAGTACTTC

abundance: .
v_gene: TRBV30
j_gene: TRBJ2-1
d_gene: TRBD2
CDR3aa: CAWTLFGSGRIDEQFF
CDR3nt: TGTGCCTGGACCCTATTCGGTAGCGGGAGAATAGATGAGCAGTTCTTC

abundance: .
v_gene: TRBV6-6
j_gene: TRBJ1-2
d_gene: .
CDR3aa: CASSYSKGDGYTF
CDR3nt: TGTGCCAGCAGTTACTCAAAAGGGGATGGCTACACCTTC

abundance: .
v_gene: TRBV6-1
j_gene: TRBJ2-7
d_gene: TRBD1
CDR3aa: CASSEPTGGTYEQYF
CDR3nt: TGTGCCAGCAGTGAACCCACAGGGGGAACCTACGAGCAGTACTTC

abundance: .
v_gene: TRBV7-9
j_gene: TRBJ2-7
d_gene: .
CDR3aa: CASRSREDEQYF
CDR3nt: TGTGCCAGCAGATCTAGGGAGGACGAGCAGTACTTC

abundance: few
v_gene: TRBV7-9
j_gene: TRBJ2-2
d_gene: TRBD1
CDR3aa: CASSWTGTPDWELFF
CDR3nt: TGTGCCAGCAGCTGGACAGGGACCCCTGATTGGGAGCTGTTTTTT

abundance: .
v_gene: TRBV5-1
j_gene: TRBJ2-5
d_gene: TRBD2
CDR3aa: CASSLGGTSVQETQYF
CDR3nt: TGCGCCAGCAGCTTGGGGGGGACTAGCGTCCAAGAGACCCAGTACTTC

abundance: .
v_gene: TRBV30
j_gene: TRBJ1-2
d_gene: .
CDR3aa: CAWSILSGYTF
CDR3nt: TGTGCCTGGAGTATACTCTCTGGCTACACCTTC

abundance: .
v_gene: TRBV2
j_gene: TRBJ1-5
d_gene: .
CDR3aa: CASSEMAGNQPQHF
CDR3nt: TGTGCCAGCAGTGAAATGGCGGGCAATCAGCCCCAGCATTTT

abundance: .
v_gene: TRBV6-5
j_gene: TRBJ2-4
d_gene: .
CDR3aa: CASSYSGRGGIQYF
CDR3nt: TGTGCCAGCAGTTACTCGGGAAGGGGCGGCATTCAGTACTTC

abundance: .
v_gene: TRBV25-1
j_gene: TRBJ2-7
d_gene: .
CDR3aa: CASSDKARTYEQYF
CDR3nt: TGTGCCAGCAGTGACAAGGCTAGAACTTACGAGCAGTACTTC

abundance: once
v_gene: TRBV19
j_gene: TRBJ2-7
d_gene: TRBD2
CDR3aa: CATPGLAIYEQYF
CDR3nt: TGTGCCACCCCGGGACTAGCGATCTACGAGCAGTACTTC

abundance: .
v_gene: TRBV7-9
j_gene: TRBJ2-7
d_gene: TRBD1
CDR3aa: CASSHPTGYYEQYF
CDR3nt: TGTGCCAGCAGCCACCCGACAGGGTACTACGAGCAGTACTTC

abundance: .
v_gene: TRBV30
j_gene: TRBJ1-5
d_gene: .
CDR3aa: CAWRDRTGSQPQHF
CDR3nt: TGTGCCTGGAGGGACCGTACAGGGTCTCAGCCCCAGCATTTT